This is a list of T cell receptor beta chains from one sample in a study of T cell changes during pregnancy in multiple sclerosis. Sequencing used immunoSEQ multiplex PCR; TCRdb keeps in-frame clones, though not all of them. In the table there are 12,000 or so clones, roughly 94% of which are singletons. The sample in question was CD4+ T cells from peripheral blood mononuclear cells, obtained before pregnancy. These receptors were obtained from a female donor with multiple sclerosis, enrolled in a pregnancy study. The CDR3 runs from the conserved cysteine through the conserved F or W. The order of the fields is J gene, V gene, D gene, clone size, CDR3 protein, CDR3 DNA. D genes are given only for firm matches. The size entry is marked missing in some rows and otherwise reads once, few, many or a size class.

J: TRBJ1-5
V: TRBV7-8
D: -
size: -
CDR3: CASSLQKPGNSNQPQHF
DNA: TGTGCCAGCAGCTTACAAAAACCAGGGAATAGCAATCAGCCCCAGCATTTT

J: TRBJ2-3
V: TRBV7-9
D: -
size: -
CDR3: CASSLGLGSTDTQYF
DNA: TGTGCCAGCAGCTTAGGACTAGGAAGCACAGATACGCAGTATTTT

J: TRBJ2-1
V: TRBV5-1
D: TRBD2
size: once
CDR3: CASSFQGTSSYNEQFF
DNA: TGCGCCAGCAGCTTTCAGGGGACTAGCTCCTACAATGAGCAGTTCTTC

J: TRBJ1-1
V: TRBV2
D: TRBD1
size: -
CDR3: CASSTRQGLSEAFF
DNA: TGTGCCAGCAGCACACGACAGGGGCTGTCTGAAGCTTTCTTT

J: TRBJ2-7
V: TRBV4-2
D: TRBD1
size: -
CDR3: CASSRGTGVEDEQYF
DNA: TGTGCCAGCAGCCGAGGGACAGGGGTTGAGGACGAGCAGTACTTC

J: TRBJ1-2
V: TRBV15
D: -
size: -
CDR3: CATSRDQGHYGYTF
DNA: TGTGCCACCAGCAGAGATCAGGGCCACTATGGCTACACCTTC

J: TRBJ1-1
V: TRBV13
D: -
size: -
CDR3: CASSLAMGTPLNTEAFF
DNA: TGTGCCAGCAGCCTCGCAATGGGGACACCACTGAACACTGAAGCTTTCTTT

J: TRBJ2-3
V: TRBV5-4
D: -
size: -
CDR3: CASSLESRSTDTQYF
DNA: TGTGCCAGCAGCTTGGAGTCCAGGAGCACAGATACGCAGTATTTT

J: TRBJ1-1
V: TRBV30
D: TRBD1
size: -
CDR3: CAWGFGQGSRDGPAFF
DNA: TGTGCCTGGGGATTCGGACAGGGCTCCCGGGATGGGCCTGCTTTCTTT

J: TRBJ2-7
V: TRBV5-4
D: TRBD1
size: -
CDR3: CASSVTTGQGTAYF
DNA: TGTGCCAGCAGCGTAACCACTGGACAGGGTACAGCATACTTC

J: TRBJ1-6
V: TRBV6-6
D: TRBD1
size: few
CDR3: CASIIGTVNNSPLHF
DNA: TGTGCCAGCATCATAGGGACAGTCAATAATTCACCCCTCCACTTT

J: TRBJ2-7
V: TRBV19
D: TRBD2
size: -
CDR3: CASSPSSASGAEQYF
DNA: TGTGCCAGTAGCCCATCGTCGGCTAGCGGGGCCGAGCAGTACTTC

J: TRBJ2-5
V: TRBV9
D: -
size: -
CDR3: CASSSSPGAATETQYF
DNA: TGTGCCAGCAGCTCAAGTCCAGGGGCAGCTACAGAGACCCAGTACTTC

J: TRBJ1-2
V: TRBV6-5
D: TRBD1
size: -
CDR3: CASRTGLNGYTF
DNA: TGTGCCAGCAGGACAGGGCTCAATGGCTACACCTTC

J: TRBJ1-6
V: TRBV18
D: TRBD1
size: few
CDR3: CASSQIPVRSGQGEVSSPLHF
DNA: TGTGCCAGCTCCCAAATACCAGTTCGATCGGGACAGGGTGAGGTGAGTTCACCCCTCCACTTT

J: TRBJ2-4
V: TRBV18
D: TRBD2
size: -
CDR3: CASSPGGTKNIQYF
DNA: TGTGCCAGCTCACCGGGGGGGACCAAAAACATTCAGTACTTC

J: TRBJ1-2
V: TRBV5-4
D: TRBD1
size: -
CDR3: CASSLRGQAYGYTF
DNA: TGTGCCAGCAGCTTGAGGGGGCAAGCCTATGGCTACACCTTC

J: TRBJ2-7
V: TRBV7-3
D: -
size: once
CDR3: CASSDLGQPKQYF
DNA: TGTGCCAGCAGCGACCTCGGACAGCCGAAGCAGTACTTC

J: TRBJ2-5
V: TRBV5-4
D: -
size: -
CDR3: CASSLRDQETQYF
DNA: TGTGCCAGCAGCCTCCGGGACCAAGAGACCCAGTACTTC

J: TRBJ2-1
V: TRBV6-4
D: TRBD1
size: -
CDR3: CASSGGQGANEQFF
DNA: TGTGCCAGCAGTGGAGGACAGGGGGCGAATGAGCAGTTCTTC

J: TRBJ1-1
V: TRBV14
D: -
size: few
CDR3: CASSPPRQIVAAFF
DNA: TGTGCCAGCAGCCCCCCGCGACAGATTGTGGCGGCTTTCTTT

J: TRBJ2-1
V: TRBV7-3
D: -
size: -
CDR3: CASSLIPATNDNEQFF
DNA: TGTGCCAGCAGCTTAATCCCGGCGACAAATGACAATGAGCAGTTCTTC

J: TRBJ1-2
V: TRBV5-4
D: -
size: -
CDR3: CASTSRGGSYGYTF
DNA: TGTGCCAGCACCTCCCGGGGGGGCTCCTATGGCTACACCTTC

J: TRBJ1-4
V: TRBV18
D: -
size: -
CDR3: CASSPTQGEKLFF
DNA: TGTGCCAGCTCACCGACGCAGGGAGAAAAACTGTTTTTT

J: TRBJ2-3
V: TRBV9
D: -
size: -
CDR3: CASSVVGVDTQYF
DNA: TGTGCCAGCAGCGTAGTGGGAGTAGATACGCAGTATTTT

J: TRBJ1-1
V: TRBV7-6
D: -
size: -
CDR3: CASRLRVDTEAFF
DNA: TGTGCCAGCAGACTCCGGGTCGACACTGAAGCTTTCTTT

J: TRBJ2-3
V: TRBV29-1
D: TRBD1
size: -
CDR3: CSVEGQGLADTQYF
DNA: TGCAGCGTTGAGGGACAGGGACTCGCAGATACGCAGTATTTT

J: TRBJ2-2
V: TRBV15
D: TRBD1
size: -
CDR3: CATSRPGQGNTGELFF
DNA: TGTGCCACCAGCAGACCGGGACAGGGGAACACCGGGGAGCTGTTTTTT

J: TRBJ2-7
V: TRBV5-1
D: -
size: -
CDR3: CASSLSAGTAAYEQYF
DNA: TGCGCCAGCAGCTTGAGTGCTGGGACTGCAGCCTACGAGCAGTACTTC

J: TRBJ2-7
V: TRBV10-2
D: TRBD1
size: -
CDR3: CASSATGTGAYEQYF
DNA: TGCGCCAGCAGTGCAACCGGGACAGGCGCCTACGAGCAGTACTTC